This T cell receptor beta chain was recorded in a study of T cell responses to AZD1222 COVID-19 vaccine. Study conclusions and caveats: Among those given AZD1222, only five or six were seropositive at baseline. Among the donors, most were white British and more were female, and clonal diversity was possibly underestimated.

The repertoire was sequenced with immunoSEQ multiplex PCR; TCRdb's copy has only in-frame clones and lacks some. The sample has 75,000 to 100,000 clones, 92% seen once. CDR3 length: 16 residues. From germline, CDR1 is SGHTA and CDR2 FQGNSA. Trimming shortened V by 6 bases and J by 5 bases, and 22 bases separated the two germline ends. In regard to this clone: Antigen specificity is unknown.

This clonotype originated in an adult who received the AZD1222 COVID-19 vaccine. The sample was peripheral blood, taken 28 days after the second AZD1222 dose. The chain carries TRBV7-2 and TRBJ2-5, with D possibly matching TRBD2 (6 bases). DNA for the CDR3: TGTGCCAGCAGTGGTATCCCGGGACTTCGAAGGGAGACCCAGTACTTC. Translated, it gives CASSGIPGLRRETQYF.